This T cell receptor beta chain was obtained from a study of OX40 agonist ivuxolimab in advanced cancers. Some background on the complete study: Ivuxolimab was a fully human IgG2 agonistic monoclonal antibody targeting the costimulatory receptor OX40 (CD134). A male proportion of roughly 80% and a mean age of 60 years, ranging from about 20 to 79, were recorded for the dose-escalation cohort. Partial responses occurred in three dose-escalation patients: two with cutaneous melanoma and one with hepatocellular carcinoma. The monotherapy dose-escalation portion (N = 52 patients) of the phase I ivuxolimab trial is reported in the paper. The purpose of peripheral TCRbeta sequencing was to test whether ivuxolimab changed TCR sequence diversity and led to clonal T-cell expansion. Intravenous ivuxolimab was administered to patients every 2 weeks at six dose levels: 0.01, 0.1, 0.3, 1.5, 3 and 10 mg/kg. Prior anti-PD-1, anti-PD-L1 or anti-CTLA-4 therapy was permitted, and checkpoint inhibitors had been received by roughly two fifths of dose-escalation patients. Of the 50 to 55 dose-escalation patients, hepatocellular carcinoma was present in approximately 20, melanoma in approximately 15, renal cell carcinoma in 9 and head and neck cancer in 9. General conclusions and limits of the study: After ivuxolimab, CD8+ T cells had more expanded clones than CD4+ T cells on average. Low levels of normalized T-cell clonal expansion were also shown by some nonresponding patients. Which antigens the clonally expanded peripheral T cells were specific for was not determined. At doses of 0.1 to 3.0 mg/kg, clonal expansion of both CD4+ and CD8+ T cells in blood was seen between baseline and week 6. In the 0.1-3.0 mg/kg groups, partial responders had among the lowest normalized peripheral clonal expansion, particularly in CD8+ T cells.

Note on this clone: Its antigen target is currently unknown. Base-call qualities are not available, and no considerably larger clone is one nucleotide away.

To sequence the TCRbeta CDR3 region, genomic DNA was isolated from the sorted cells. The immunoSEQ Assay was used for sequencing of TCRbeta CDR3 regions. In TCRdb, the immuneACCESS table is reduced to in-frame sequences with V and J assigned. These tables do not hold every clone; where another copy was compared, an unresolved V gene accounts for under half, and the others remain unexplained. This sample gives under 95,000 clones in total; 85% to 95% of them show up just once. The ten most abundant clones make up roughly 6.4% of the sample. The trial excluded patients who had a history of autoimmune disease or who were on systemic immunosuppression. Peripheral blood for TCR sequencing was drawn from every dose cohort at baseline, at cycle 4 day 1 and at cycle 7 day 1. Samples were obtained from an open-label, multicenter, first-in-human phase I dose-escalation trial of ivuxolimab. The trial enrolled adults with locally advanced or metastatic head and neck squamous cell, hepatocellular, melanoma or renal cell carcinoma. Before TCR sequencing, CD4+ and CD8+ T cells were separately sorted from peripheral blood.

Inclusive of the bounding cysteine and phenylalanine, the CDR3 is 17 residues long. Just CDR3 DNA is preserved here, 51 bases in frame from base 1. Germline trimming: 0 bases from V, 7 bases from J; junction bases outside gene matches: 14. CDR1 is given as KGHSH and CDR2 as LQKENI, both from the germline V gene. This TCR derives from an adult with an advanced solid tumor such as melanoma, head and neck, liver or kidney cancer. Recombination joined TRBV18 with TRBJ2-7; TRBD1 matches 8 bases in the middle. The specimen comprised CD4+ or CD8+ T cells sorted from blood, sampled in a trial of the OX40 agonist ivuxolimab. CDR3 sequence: CASSPPNRAGGPGEQYF. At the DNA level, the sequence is TGTGCCAGCTCACCACCGAATCGAGCAGGGGGCCCGGGGGAGCAGTACTTC.